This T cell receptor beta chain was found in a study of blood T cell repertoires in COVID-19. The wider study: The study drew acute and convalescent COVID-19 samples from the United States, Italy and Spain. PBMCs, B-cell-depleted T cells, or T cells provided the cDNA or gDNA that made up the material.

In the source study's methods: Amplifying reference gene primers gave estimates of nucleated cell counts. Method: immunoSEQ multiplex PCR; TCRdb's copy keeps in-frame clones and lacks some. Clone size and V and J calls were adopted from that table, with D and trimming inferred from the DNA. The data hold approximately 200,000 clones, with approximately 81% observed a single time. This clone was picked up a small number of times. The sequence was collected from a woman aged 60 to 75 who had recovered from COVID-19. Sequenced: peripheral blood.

The CDR3 DNA reads as TGTGCCAGCAGCTTAACAGAGAACACTGAAGCTTTCTTT. Protein sequence: CASSLTENTEAFF. The chain recombines TRBV7-8 with TRBJ1-1, with D uncertain. The V and J ends lost 2 bases and 1 base respectively, with 5 bases between them. The CDR3 is 13 amino acids. The germline V gene encodes CDR1 SGHVS and CDR2 FQNEAQ.